One sample yielded the 7 T cell receptor beta chains listed below, sequenced in a study of CD8 T cells in ankylosing spondylitis. MiXCR, run by TCRdb on the 5' RACE reads, gives a single entry per CDR3 protein. The sample shows about 160,000 distinct CDR3 sequences, 9.8% of them seen only once. Specimen: blood, either unsorted or a sorted T cell fraction (not recorded which). Every receptor here comes from a female donor with ankylosing spondylitis or in good health (not recorded which).

This clonotype was picked up many times. The rearrangement links TRBV4-3 to TRBJ2-7, with 11 positions matching TRBD2. After removal of 1 base from V and 3 bases from J, the junction contained 2 bases not matched to a gene. Germline loops: CDR1 LGHNA, CDR2 YSLEER. The CDR3 totals 15 residues. The chain's CDR3 is CASSQGTSGRYEQYF. DNA of the CDR3: TGCGCCAGCAGCCAAGGGACTAGCGGGCGCTACGAGCAGTACTTC.

This clonotype came up many times. This chain uses TRBV6-5 with TRBJ2-3; D unclear. Germline-derived CDR1 and CDR2 are MNHEY and SVGAGI. CDR3 length equals 16 residues. Trimming stripped 2 bases from V and 1 base from J, with 13 bases between. Here the CDR3 DNA reads TGTGCCAGCAGTTACGGTGCCCGGGCTCGCACAGATACGCAGTATTTT. Encoded protein: CASSYGARARTDTQYF.

This clonotype was counted many times. The chain uses TRBV10-3 and TRBJ2-3, with D tentatively TRBD2 (6 bases). The CDR3 length is 15 residues. Trimming took off 1 base at V and 3 bases at J, with 11 bases between the two ends. The germline gives CDR1 ENHRY, CDR2 SYGVKD. In DNA form, the CDR3 reads TGTGCCATCAGTGAGTACGGGAGTGTGACAGATACGCAGTATTTT. Protein product: CAISEYGSVTDTQYF.

This clonotype was found many times. The gene calls are TRBV30 and TRBJ1-1, with a weak D call TRBD1 (6 bases). The CDR3 extends over 13 amino acids. The V end was cut by 1 base, the J end by 1 base, with 7 bases between. Per the germline V gene, CDR1 is GTSNPN and CDR2 is SVGIG (reference sequence). In nucleotides, the CDR3 is TGTGCCTGGAGTGAAGGGGGGAACACTGAAGCTTTCTTT. Amino acids: CAWSEGGNTEAFF.

A few counts support this clonotype. The J gene is TRBJ1-1, the V gene TRBV30, with 8 bases aligning to TRBD1. V was clipped by 1 base and J by 4 bases; unmatched bases: 5. The CDR3 is 14 residues long. The germline gives CDR1 GTSNPN, CDR2 SVGIG (reference sequence). Here the CDR3 DNA reads TGTGCCTGGAGTGCTGGACAGGGTTTCACTGAAGCTTTCTTT. Its protein product is CAWSAGQGFTEAFF.

The chain has TRBV10-2 and TRBJ2-1; 8 positions agree with TRBD1. Germline V gives CDR1 WSHSY, CDR2 SAAADI. This CDR3 comprises 18 residues. V dropped 2 bases and J dropped 4; count of bases not matched to a gene: 13. The CDR3, as DNA: TGCGCCAGCAGTGAGCCTGACAGGGGAGCGCCCGGTTACAATGAGCAGTTCTTC. This gives the protein CASSEPDRGAPGYNEQFF.

This clonotype was seen only a few times. The chain employs TRBV13 and TRBJ1-2; D remains ambiguous. Per germline, CDR1 PRHDT and CDR2 FYEKMQ (reference sequence). Between the trimmed V and J ends, which lost 5 bases and 5 bases, there was a span of 12 bases. This CDR3 region has 13 residues. CDR3 DNA: TGTGCCAGCAGCATTTTTACGGGGTATGGCTACACCTTC. The encoded protein is CASSIFTGYGYTF.